The T cell receptor (beta chain) described here comes from a study of somatic mutations in cytotoxic T cells in rheumatoid arthritis. The germline V and J ends were trimmed by 0 bases and 5 bases, with 17 bases remaining between them. The CDR3 extends over 17 amino acids. CDR1 is SGHVS and CDR2 is FQNEAQ in the germline V gene. About this clone itself: Its antigen is not identified.

The study's findings and limits: Patients with a largest CD8+ clone exceeding 20% of CD8+ cells numbered about an eighth of the roughly 60. Antigen targets of the expanded CD8+ clones remained unidentified.

Clones were read by immunoSEQ multiplex PCR, and TCRdb kept only the in-frame ones, dropping some. The repertoire holds 20,000 or so clones, 82% seen once, with more than 7% in the top ten. This chain connects TRBV7-8 to TRBJ1-5; D is perhaps TRBD1 (6 bases). Sequencing input: CD8+ T cells sorted from blood. The source of this sequence is an adult with rheumatoid arthritis. The CDR3 coding sequence is TGTGCCAGCAGCTTAGCCCCTTTCAGGGGATCGCATCAGCCCCAGCATTTT. It encodes CASSLAPFRGSHQPQHF.